The 28 T cell receptor beta chains given below trace back to one sample, sequenced in a study of blood T cell repertoires in COVID-19. Data came from immunoSEQ multiplex PCR; TCRdb stores just in-frame clones and leaves some out. The sample carries roughly 300,000 clones, approximately 84% recorded once. Sequencing input: PBMCs or T cells enriched from blood (not recorded which). The receptors originated from a woman aged 30 to 39 who had recovered from COVID-19.

The rearrangement uses TRBV28 and TRBJ1-2, with D uncertain. V was clipped by 3 bases and J by 0 bases, with 8 bases between them. This CDR3 spans 14 amino acids. The germline V gene has CDR1 MDHEN and CDR2 SYDVKM. The CDR3 here is CASSFGKSNYGYTF. The CDR3 DNA reads as TGTGCCAGCAGTTTCGGGAAATCTAACTATGGCTACACCTTC.

The rearrangement joins TRBV7-9 to TRBJ1-2, with 11 bases lining up with TRBD1. Germline-derived CDR1 and CDR2 are SEHNR and FQNEAQ (reference sequence). V lost 5 bases and J lost 5; bases outside the gene matches: 7. The CDR3 totals 15 residues. CDR3 DNA: TGTGCCAGCAGCCCCACAGGGGACAGGGGGTATGGCTACACCTTC. This encodes CASSPTGDRGYGYTF.

This clone is a singleton in its sample. The chain joins TRBV28 to TRBJ2-6; TRBD1 aligns across 8 bases. This CDR3 has 17 residues. The V gene's germline CDR1 is MDHEN and CDR2 SYDVKM. The V gene end was trimmed by 5 bases and the J gene end by 2 bases; junction bases not matched to a gene: 8. The CDR3 sequence is CASSPTGALPGANVLTF. The CDR3 DNA sequence: TGTGCCAGCAGTCCGACAGGGGCGCTTCCTGGGGCCAACGTCCTGACTTTC.

This chain uses TRBV5-4 with TRBJ2-3; 10 positions match TRBD1. CDR1 SGHNT and CDR2 YYREEE come from the germline V gene (reference sequence). The V and J ends lost 3 bases and 4 bases, in that order; junction bases with no gene match: 5. The CDR3 contains 15 residues. CDR3 loop: CASSWTGGLADTQYF. As DNA, the CDR3 is TGTGCCAGCAGCTGGACAGGGGGTCTGGCAGATACGCAGTATTTT.

The J gene is TRBJ1-2, the V gene TRBV28; D is possibly TRBD1 (5 bases). The germline V and J ends were trimmed by 4 bases and 5 bases, with 8 bases remaining between them. CDR1 and CDR2 from the germline V gene are MDHEN and SYDVKM. The CDR3 is 12 amino acids. The CDR3 region is CASSWAGYGYTF. CDR3 sequence (DNA): TGTGCCAGCAGTTGGGCAGGGTATGGCTACACCTTC.

This clone was seen a single time. This rearrangement joins TRBV6-5 to TRBJ1-2; a weak D match, TRBD1 (5 bases). The CDR3 sequence is 14 residues long. Germline V CDR1 and CDR2: MNHEY, SVGAGI. V shed 7 bases and J shed 1 base, with 13 bases lying between them. The CDR3 nucleotides read TGTGCCAGCAACCGGGACGGGAGTAACTATGGCTACACCTTC. It translates to CASNRDGSNYGYTF.

This chain links TRBV7-8 with TRBJ1-5; D call uncertain. In germline, CDR1 is SGHVS, CDR2 FQNEAQ. Trimming removed 2 bases from V and 4 bases from J, with 9 bases in between. This CDR3 has 14 amino acids. The CDR3 reads CASSLPQNNQPQHF. The DNA for the CDR3 is TGTGCCAGCAGCTTACCCCAGAATAATCAGCCCCAGCATTTT.

This sequence joins TRBV5-1 and TRBJ1-1; TRBD1 aligns across 9 bases. The CDR3 contains 15 residues. Germline lookup yields CDR1 SGHRS and CDR2 YFSETQ. J lost 0 bases, V lost 4 bases, and 4 bases had no gene match. Written as DNA, the CDR3 is TGCGCCAGCAGCCCCGGACAGGGGTTGAACACTGAAGCTTTCTTT. It codes for CASSPGQGLNTEAFF.

V and J are TRBV11-2 and TRBJ2-7; 9 bases are a match to TRBD2. The CDR3 has 15 amino acids. Germline values: CDR1 SGHAT, CDR2 FQNNGV. The trim removed 2 bases at V and 3 bases at J, leaving 5 bases unmatched. The CDR3 sequence: CASSLPTSGRYEQYF. The CDR3 nucleotides are TGTGCCAGCAGCTTACCGACTAGCGGACGCTACGAGCAGTACTTC.

The chain couples TRBV6-5 to TRBJ2-2, with D perhaps matching TRBD2 (5 bases). The germline CDR1 and CDR2 sequences are MNHEY and SVGAGI. The V end was cut by 2 bases, the J end by 6 bases, with 13 bases between. The CDR3 runs 15 residues. The CDR3 DNA reads as TGTGCCAGCAGTTACGAAGGACTGGAGGCCGGGGAGCTGTTTTTT. Its protein is CASSYEGLEAGELFF.

The chain links TRBV19 to TRBJ2-3; no firm D call. There are 11 residues in the CDR3. From germline, CDR1 is LNHDA and CDR2 SQIVND (reference sequence). The ends were cut back, 4 bases at V and 7 bases at J, with 6 bases in the middle. The CDR3 DNA is TGTGCCAGTAGTAATTCGTATACGCAGTATTTT. It yields the protein CASSNSYTQYF.

The chain carries TRBV28 and TRBJ1-1; D is undetermined. Trimming stripped 7 bases from V and 5 bases from J, with 11 bases between. Germline V CDR1 and CDR2: MDHEN, SYDVKM. The CDR3 runs 12 residues. CDR3 sequence reads: CASKTSGTEAFF. The CDR3 DNA follows: TGTGCCAGCAAAACCTCGGGAACTGAAGCTTTCTTT.

The rearrangement joins TRBV15 to TRBJ2-7, with D possibly matching TRBD1 (6 bases). Trimming pared 3 bases from V and 7 bases from J, leaving 10 bases between. The CDR3 is 12 residues long. The germline CDR1 and CDR2 sequences are LNHNV and YYDKDF (reference sequence). The CDR3 reads CATSSETGEQYF. The CDR3 DNA sequence: TGTGCCACCAGCAGCGAAACAGGGGAGCAGTACTTC. Using reference TRBV15 and TRBJ2-7 for the parts outside the CDR3, the full variable domain is DAMVIQNPRYQVTQFGKPVTLSCSQTLNHNVMYWYQQKSSQAPKLLFHYYDKDFNNEADTPDNFQSRRPNTSFCFLDIRSPGLGDTAMYLCATSSETGEQYFGPGTRLTVT.

V is TRBV7-8 and J is TRBJ1-5, with D uncertain. Germline-derived CDR1 and CDR2 are SGHVS and FQNEAQ. The V and J ends lost 5 bases and 0 bases respectively, with 17 bases between them. The CDR3 length is 17 residues. The CDR3 coding sequence is TGTGCCAGCAGCCAAAATGAACACAGAATTAGCAATCAGCCCCAGCATTTT. Residues: CASSQNEHRISNQPQHF.

The V call is TRBV5-1, the J call TRBJ1-1, with D perhaps TRBD1 (5 bases). The germline V gene encodes CDR1 SGHRS and CDR2 YFSETQ. The V gene lost 0 bases and the J gene lost 3 bases, with 9 bases spanning the gap. CDR3 size: 14 residues. CDR3 nucleotides: TGCGCCAGCAGCTTGGGTTCAGGGTACACTGAAGCTTTCTTT. The encoded protein is CASSLGSGYTEAFF.

The genes are TRBV10-1 and TRBJ2-1; D call uncertain. Trimming cost V 6 bases and J 2 bases, with 8 bases left between them. CDR1 and CDR2 (germline): WNHNN, SYGVQD (reference sequence). This CDR3 contains 13 residues. CDR3 DNA sequence: TGCGCCAGCAGCCCTGGCCCCTACAATGAGCAGTTCTTC. Amino acids: CASSPGPYNEQFF.

CDR3 region: CASIRSGAQSYEQYF. The CDR3 DNA reads TGTGCCAGCATTCGTAGCGGGGCCCAATCCTACGAGCAGTACTTC. V usage is TRBV28 and J usage is TRBJ2-7; 8 bases map to TRBD2. The J segment lost 1 base and the V segment lost 7 bases, leaving 9 bases of the junction unmatched. Germline loops: CDR1 MDHEN, CDR2 SYDVKM. The CDR3 spans 15 residues.

This chain joins TRBV5-1 and TRBJ2-3; 15 positions agree with TRBD2. The CDR3 runs to 16 residues. V lost 4 bases and J lost 4; bases outside the gene matches: 4. Germline CDR1 is SGHRS and CDR2 is YFSETQ. DNA for the CDR3: TGCGCCAGCAGCCCCGGACTAGCGGGGGGGGCAGATACGCAGTATTTT. As protein: CASSPGLAGGADTQYF.

The chain is built from TRBV6-2 or TRBV6-3 and TRBJ1-3; D gene uncertain. There are 15 residues in the CDR3. The germline V gene encodes CDR1 MNHEY and CDR2 SVGEGT. The ends were cut back, 6 bases at V and 3 bases at J, with 15 bases in the middle. The CDR3: CASSLWRGFGNTIYF. The CDR3 DNA is TGTGCCAGCAGCCTTTGGCGAGGATTTGGAAACACCATATATTTT.

The chain links TRBV15 to TRBJ1-1, with a weak D call TRBD1 (5 bases). The CDR3 spans 15 residues. The V gene's germline CDR1 is LNHNV and CDR2 YYDKDF (reference sequence). V lost 4 bases and J lost 1, with 13 bases in between. The CDR3 bases are TGTGCCACCAGCACCTACAGGACCCCGAACACTGAAGCTTTCTTT. This codes for CATSTYRTPNTEAFF.

The chain is built from TRBV11-2 and TRBJ1-5; maybe TRBD1 (5 bases). The V end was cut by 5 bases, the J end by 1 base, with 9 bases between. There are 14 residues in the CDR3. CDR1 is SGHAT and CDR2 is FQNNGV in the germline V gene. CDR3 residues: CASSLTVSNQPQHF. The DNA for the CDR3 is TGTGCCAGCAGCCTGACAGTAAGCAATCAGCCCCAGCATTTT.

This rearrangement joins TRBV9 to TRBJ2-7, with D tentatively TRBD1 (5 bases). Germline CDR1 reads SGDLS; CDR2 reads YYNGEE. V was shortened by 4 bases and J by 2 bases, with 13 bases between the two germline ends. CDR3 length: 14 residues. CDR3 region: CASSTADTPYEQYF. CDR3 DNA sequence: TGTGCCAGCAGCACCGCGGACACCCCCTACGAGCAGTACTTC.

V usage is TRBV28 and J usage is TRBJ1-1; 9 positions match TRBD1. CDR1 is MDHEN, CDR2 SYDVKM, per germline. CDR3 length: 14 amino acids. V gave up 2 bases and J gave up 4 bases; unmatched junction bases: 2. In nucleotides, the CDR3 is TGTGCCAGCAGTTTACGGGACAGGGTCACTGAAGCTTTCTTT. Translation: CASSLRDRVTEAFF.

The rearrangement uses TRBV6-5 and TRBJ1-2; possible D gene TRBD1, 6 bases. In germline, CDR1 is MNHEY, CDR2 SVGAGI. The CDR3 extends over 13 amino acids. With 8 bases removed from V and 6 bases from J, the gap between germline ends came to 16 bases. As DNA, the CDR3 is TGTGCCAGCCGCAGGGGTAAAGGGGATGGCTACACCTTC. It translates to CASRRGKGDGYTF.

The table lists this clone with a count of one. V and J are TRBV25-1 and TRBJ1-2, with TRBD1 matching 8 bases. After removal of 6 bases from V and 7 bases from J, the junction contained 22 bases not matched to a gene. The CDR3 extends over 18 amino acids. In germline, CDR1 is MGHDK, CDR2 SYGVNS. The CDR3 protein is CASRPPGADRGVHIGYTF. In DNA, the CDR3 is TGTGCCAGCAGACCACCGGGGGCAGACAGGGGAGTACATATTGGCTACACCTTC.

V and J are TRBV29-1 and TRBJ2-1; TRBD1 aligns across 8 bases. The germline gives CDR1 SQVTM, CDR2 ANQGSEA. With V trimmed by 3 bases and J by 0 bases, 7 bases remained unmatched. CDR3 length: 16 amino acids. The CDR3 bases are TGCAGCGTTGATATGGGACAGGCCGACTCCTACAATGAGCAGTTCTTC. It encodes CSVDMGQADSYNEQFF.

This chain links TRBV28 with TRBJ1-2, with 9 nucleotides matching TRBD1. This CDR3 region has 16 residues. Germline CDR1 is MDHEN and CDR2 is SYDVKM. The V and J ends lost 3 bases and 4 bases, in that order; junction bases with no gene match: 9. CDR3 DNA sequence: TGTGCCAGCAGTTTGGGACAGGGAGCGACCCTCTATGGCTACACCTTC. Residues: CASSLGQGATLYGYTF.

The V call is TRBV5-5, the J call TRBJ1-5; 7 nucleotides agree with TRBD1. V was pared by 5 bases and J by 3 bases, with 5 bases of the junction left unmatched. The germline gives CDR1 SGHKS, CDR2 YYEKEE (reference sequence). CDR3 length: 14 amino acids. CDR3 DNA: TGTGCCAGCAGACCGGGACAGCTCAATCAGCCCCAGCATTTT. This gives the protein CASRPGQLNQPQHF.